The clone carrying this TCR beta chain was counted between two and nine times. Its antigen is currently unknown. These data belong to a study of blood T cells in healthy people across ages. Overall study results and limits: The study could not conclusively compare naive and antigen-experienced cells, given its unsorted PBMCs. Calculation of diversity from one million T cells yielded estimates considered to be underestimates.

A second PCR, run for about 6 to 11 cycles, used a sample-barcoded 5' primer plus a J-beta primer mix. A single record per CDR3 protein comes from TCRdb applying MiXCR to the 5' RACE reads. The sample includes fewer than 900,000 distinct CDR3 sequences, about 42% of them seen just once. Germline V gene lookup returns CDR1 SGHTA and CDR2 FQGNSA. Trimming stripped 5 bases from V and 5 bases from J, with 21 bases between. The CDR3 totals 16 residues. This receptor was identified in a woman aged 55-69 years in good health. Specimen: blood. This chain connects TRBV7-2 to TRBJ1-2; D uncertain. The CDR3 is CASSPLGLDGRYGYTF. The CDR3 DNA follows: TGTGCCAGCAGCCCACTTGGATTGGACGGCAGATATGGCTACACCTTC.